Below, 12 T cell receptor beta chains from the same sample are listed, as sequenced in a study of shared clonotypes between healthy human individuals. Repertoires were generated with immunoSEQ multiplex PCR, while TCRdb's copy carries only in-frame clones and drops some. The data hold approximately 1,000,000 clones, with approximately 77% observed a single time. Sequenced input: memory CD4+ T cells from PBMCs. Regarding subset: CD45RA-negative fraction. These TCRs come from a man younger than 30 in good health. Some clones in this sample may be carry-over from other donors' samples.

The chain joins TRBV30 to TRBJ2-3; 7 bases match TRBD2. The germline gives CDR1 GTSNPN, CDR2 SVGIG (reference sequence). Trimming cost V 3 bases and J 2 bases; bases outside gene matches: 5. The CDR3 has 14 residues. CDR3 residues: CAWRASGNTDTQYF. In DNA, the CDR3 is TGTGCCTGGAGAGCTAGCGGCAACACAGATACGCAGTATTTT.

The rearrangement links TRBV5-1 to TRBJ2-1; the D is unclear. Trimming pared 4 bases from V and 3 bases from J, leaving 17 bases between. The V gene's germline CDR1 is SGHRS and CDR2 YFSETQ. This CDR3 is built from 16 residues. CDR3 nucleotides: TGCGCCAGCAGCCCACCGGGCTCGGGTCTCTACAATGAGCAGTTCTTC. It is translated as CASSPPGSGLYNEQFF.

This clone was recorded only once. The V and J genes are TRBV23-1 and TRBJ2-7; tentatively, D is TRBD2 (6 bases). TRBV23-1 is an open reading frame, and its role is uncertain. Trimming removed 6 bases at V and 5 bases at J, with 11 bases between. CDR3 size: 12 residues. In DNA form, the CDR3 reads TGCGCCAGCAGGAAGGAGGGGAACGAGCAGTACTTC. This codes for CASRKEGNEQYF.

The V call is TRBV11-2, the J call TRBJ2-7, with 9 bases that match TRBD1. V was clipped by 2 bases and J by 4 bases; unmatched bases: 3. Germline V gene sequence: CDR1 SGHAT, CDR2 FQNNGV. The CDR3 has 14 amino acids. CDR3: CASSLYRGQYEQYF. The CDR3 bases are TGTGCCAGCAGCTTATACAGGGGGCAGTACGAGCAGTACTTC. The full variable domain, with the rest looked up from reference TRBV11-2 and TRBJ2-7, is EAGVAQSPRYKIIEKRQSVAFWCNPISGHATLYWYQQILGQGPKLLIQFQNNGVVDDSQLPKDRFSAERLKGVDSTLKIQPAKLEDSAVYLCASSLYRGQYEQYFGPGTRLTVT.

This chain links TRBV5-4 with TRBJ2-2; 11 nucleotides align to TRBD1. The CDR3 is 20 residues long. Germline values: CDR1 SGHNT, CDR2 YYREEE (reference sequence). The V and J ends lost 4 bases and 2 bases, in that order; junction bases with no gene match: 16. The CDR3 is CASSPSGTGGTLPNTGELFF. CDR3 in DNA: TGTGCCAGCAGCCCCTCCGGGACAGGGGGTACCCTACCTAACACCGGGGAGCTGTTTTTT.

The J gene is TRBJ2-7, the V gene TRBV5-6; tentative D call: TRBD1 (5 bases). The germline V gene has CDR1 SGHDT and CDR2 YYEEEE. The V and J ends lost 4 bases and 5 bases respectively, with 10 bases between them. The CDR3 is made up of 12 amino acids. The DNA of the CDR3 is TGTGCCAGCAGCGTCCCACAGGACGAGCAGTACTTC. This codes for CASSVPQDEQYF.

For the CDR3, the DNA is TGTGCCAGCAGCTTAGTACTAGCCCAGGGCACAGATACGCAGTATTTT. Translation: CASSLVLAQGTDTQYF. The chain combines TRBV7-8 with TRBJ2-3; maybe TRBD2 (6 bases). The V gene's germline CDR1 is SGHVS and CDR2 FQNEAQ. The CDR3 totals 16 residues. V gave up 1 base and J gave up 1 base, with 12 bases separating them.

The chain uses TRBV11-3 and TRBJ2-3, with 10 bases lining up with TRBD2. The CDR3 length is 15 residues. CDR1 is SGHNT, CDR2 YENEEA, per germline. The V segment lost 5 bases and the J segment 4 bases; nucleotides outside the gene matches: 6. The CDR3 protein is CASSPRLAGADTQYF. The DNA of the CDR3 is TGTGCCAGCAGCCCCCGGCTAGCGGGAGCAGATACGCAGTATTTT.

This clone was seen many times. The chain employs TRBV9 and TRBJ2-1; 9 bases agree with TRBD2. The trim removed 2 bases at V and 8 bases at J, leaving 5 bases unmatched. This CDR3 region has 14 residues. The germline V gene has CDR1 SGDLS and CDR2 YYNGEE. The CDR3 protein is CASSVSGRRDEQFF. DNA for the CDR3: TGTGCCAGCAGCGTGAGCGGGAGGAGGGATGAGCAGTTCTTC.

The CDR3 is CASSPGTVSYGYTF. The CDR3 coding sequence is TGTGCCAGCAGTCCAGGGACAGTGAGTTATGGCTACACCTTC. This chain joins TRBV27 and TRBJ1-2; 7 bases agree with TRBD1. V shed 5 bases and J 5 bases; nucleotides not matched to a gene: 8. The V gene's germline CDR1 is MNHEY and CDR2 SMNVEV (reference sequence). This CDR3 spans 14 amino acids.

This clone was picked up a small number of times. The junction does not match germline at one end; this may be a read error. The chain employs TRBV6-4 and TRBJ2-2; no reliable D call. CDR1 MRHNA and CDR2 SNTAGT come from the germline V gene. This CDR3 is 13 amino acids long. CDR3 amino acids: CAGSAGPTGELFF. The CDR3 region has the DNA TGTGCCGGCAGTGCCGGTCCCACCGGGGAGCTGTTTTTT.

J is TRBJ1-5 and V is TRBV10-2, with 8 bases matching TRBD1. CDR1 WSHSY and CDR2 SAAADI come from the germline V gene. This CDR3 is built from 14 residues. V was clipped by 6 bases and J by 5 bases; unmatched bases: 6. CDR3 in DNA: TGCGCCAGCAGCATAACAGGGGGGTATCAGCCCCAGCATTTT. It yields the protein CASSITGGYQPQHF.